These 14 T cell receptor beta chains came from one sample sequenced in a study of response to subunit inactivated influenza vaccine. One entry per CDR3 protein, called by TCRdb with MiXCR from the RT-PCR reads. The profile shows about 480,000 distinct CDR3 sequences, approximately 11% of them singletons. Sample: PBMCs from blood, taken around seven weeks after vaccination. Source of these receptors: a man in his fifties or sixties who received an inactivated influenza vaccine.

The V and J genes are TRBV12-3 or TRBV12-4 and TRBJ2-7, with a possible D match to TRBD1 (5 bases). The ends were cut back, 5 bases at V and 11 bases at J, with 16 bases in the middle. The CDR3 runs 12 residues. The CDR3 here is CASSQGPLLKYF. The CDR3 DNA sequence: TGTGCCAGCAGTCAGGGTCCCCTGCTAAAGTACTTC.

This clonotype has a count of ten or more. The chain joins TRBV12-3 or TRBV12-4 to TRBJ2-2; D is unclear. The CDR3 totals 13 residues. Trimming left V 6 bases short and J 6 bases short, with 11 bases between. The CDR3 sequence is CASREEVSGELFF. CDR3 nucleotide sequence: TGTGCCAGCAGGGAAGAGGTATCCGGGGAGCTGTTTTTT.

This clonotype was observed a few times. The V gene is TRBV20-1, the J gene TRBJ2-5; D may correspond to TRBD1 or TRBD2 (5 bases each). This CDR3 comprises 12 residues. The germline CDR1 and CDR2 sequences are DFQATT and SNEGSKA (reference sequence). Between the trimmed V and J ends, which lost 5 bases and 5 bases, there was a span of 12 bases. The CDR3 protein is CSAEPWGETQYF. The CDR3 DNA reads TGCAGTGCTGAGCCCTGGGGGGAGACCCAGTACTTC.

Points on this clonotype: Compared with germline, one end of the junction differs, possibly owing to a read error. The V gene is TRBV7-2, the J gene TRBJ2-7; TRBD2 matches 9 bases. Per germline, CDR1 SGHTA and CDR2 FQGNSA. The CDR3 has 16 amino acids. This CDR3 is CASSSVSGGFSHEQYF. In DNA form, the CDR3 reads TGTGCCAGCAGCTCAGTTAGCGGGGGTTTCTCCCACGAGCAGTACTTC. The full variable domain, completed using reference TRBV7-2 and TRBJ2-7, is GAGVSQSPSNKVTEKGKDVELRCDPISGHTALYWYRQSLGQGLEFLIYFQGNSAPDKSGLPSDRFSAERTGGSVSTLTIQRTQQEDSAVYLCASSSVSGGFSHEQYFGPGTRLTVT.

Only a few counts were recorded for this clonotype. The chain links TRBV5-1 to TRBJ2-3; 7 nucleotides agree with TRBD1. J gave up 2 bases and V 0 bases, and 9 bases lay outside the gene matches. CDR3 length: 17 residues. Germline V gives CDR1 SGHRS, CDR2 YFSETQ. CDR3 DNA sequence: TGCGCCAGCAGCTTGGTGCAAAAGGGGGCTTACACAGATACGCAGTATTTT. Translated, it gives CASSLVQKGAYTDTQYF.

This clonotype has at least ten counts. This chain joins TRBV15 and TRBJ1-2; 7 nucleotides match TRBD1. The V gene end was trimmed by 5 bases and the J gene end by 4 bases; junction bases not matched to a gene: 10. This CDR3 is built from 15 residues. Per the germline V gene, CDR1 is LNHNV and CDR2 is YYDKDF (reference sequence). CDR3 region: CATSPRGDSFYGYTF. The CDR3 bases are TGTGCCACCAGCCCACGCGGGGACAGCTTCTATGGCTACACCTTC.

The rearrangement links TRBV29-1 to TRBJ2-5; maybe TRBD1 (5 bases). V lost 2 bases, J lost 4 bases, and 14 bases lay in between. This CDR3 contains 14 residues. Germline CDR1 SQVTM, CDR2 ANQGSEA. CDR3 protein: CSVEWAGKGETQYF. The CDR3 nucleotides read TGCAGCGTTGAATGGGCAGGGAAGGGAGAGACCCAGTACTTC.

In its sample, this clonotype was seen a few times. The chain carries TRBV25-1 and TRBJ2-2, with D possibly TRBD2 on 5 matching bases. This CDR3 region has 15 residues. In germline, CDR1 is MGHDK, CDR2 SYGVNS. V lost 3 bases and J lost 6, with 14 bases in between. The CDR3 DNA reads TGTGCCAGCAGTGAGGCGAGCGGTGGCGCCGGGGAGCTGTTTTTT. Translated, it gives CASSEASGGAGELFF.

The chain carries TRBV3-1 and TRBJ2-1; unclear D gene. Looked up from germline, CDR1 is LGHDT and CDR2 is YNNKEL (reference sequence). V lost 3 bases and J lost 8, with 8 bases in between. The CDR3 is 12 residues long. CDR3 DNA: TGTGCCAGCAGCCATCTGTGGGATGAGCAGTTCTTC. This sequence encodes CASSHLWDEQFF.

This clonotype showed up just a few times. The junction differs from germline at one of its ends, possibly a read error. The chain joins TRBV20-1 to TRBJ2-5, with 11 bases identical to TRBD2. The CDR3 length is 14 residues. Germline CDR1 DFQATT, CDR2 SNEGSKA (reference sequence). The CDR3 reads CSPSGGKYQETQYF. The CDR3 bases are TGCAGTCCTAGCGGGGGGAAGTACCAAGAGACCCAGTACTTC.

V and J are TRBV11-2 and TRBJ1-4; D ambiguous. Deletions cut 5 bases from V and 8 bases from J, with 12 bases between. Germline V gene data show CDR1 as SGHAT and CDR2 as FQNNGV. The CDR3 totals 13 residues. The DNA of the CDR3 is TGTGCCAGCAGCCCCGTCATAGGGGAAAAACTGTTTTTT. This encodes CASSPVIGEKLFF.

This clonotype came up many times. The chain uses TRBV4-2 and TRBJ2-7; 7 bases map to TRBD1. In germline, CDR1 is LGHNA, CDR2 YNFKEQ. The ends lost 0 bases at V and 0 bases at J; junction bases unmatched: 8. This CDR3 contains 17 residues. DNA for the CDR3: TGTGCCAGCAGCCAAGATTCGGCCAGGGGGTACTCCTACGAGCAGTACTTC. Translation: CASSQDSARGYSYEQYF.

This CDR3 is CASSRRAGRGSQETQYF. The CDR3 DNA reads as TGCGCCAGCAGCAGAAGAGCCGGCAGGGGGTCCCAAGAGACCCAGTACTTC. This sequence joins TRBV5-1 and TRBJ2-5; TRBD1 matches 7 bases. Germline lookup yields CDR1 SGHRS and CDR2 YFSETQ. The CDR3 is 17 amino acids. V shed 4 bases, J shed 1 base, and the junction held 13 bases outside the gene matches.

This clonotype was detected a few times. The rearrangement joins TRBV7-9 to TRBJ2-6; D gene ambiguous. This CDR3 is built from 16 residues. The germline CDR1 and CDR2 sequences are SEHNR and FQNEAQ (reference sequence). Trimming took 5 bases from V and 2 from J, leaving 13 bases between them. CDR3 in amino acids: CASSPAPSTGANVLTF. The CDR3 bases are TGTGCCAGCAGCCCAGCGCCCTCAACTGGGGCCAACGTCCTGACTTTC. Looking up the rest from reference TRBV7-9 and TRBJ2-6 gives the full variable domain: DTGVSQNPRHKITKRGQNVTFRCDPISEHNRLYWYRQTLGQGPEFLTYFQNEAQLEKSRLLSDRFSAERPKGSFSTLEIQRTEQGDSAMYLCASSPAPSTGANVLTFGAGSRLTVL.